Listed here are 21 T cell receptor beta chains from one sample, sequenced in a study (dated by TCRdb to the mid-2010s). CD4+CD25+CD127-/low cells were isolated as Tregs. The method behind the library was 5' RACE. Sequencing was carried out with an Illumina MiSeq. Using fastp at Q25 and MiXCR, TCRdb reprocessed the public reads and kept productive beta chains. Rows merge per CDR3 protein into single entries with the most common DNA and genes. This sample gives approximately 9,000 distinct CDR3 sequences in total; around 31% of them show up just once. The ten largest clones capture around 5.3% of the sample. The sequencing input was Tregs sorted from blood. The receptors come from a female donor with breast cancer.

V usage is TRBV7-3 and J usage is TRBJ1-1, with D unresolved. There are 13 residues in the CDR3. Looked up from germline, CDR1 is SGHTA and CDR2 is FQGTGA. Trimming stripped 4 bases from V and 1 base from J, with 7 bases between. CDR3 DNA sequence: TGTGCCAGCAGCTCTGGACGGAACACTGAAGCTTTCTTT. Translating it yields CASSSGRNTEAFF.

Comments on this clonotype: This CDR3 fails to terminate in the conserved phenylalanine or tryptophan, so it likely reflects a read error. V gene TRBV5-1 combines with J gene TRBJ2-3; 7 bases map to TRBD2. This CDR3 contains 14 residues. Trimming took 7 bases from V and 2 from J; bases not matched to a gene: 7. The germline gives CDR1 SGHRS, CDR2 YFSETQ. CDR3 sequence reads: CASASGINTDTQYL. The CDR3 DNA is TGCGCCAGCGCGAGCGGGATTAACACAGATACGCAGTATCTT.

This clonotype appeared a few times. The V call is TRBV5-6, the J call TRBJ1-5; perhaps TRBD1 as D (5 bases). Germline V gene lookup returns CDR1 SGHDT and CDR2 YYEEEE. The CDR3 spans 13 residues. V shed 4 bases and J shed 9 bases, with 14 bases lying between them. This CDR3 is CASSERDLGPQHF. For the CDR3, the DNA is TGTGCCAGCAGCGAGCGGGACCTAGGGCCCCAGCATTTT.

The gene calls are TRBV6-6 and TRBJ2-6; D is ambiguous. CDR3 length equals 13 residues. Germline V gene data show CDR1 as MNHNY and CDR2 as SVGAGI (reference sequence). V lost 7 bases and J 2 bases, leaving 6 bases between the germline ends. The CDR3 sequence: CASIRAGANVLTF. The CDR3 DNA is TGTGCCAGCATCCGGGCTGGGGCCAACGTCCTGACTTTC.

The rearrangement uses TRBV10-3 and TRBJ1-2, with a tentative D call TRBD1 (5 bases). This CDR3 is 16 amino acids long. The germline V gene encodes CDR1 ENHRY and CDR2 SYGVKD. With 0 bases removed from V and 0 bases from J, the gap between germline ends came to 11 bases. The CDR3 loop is CAISESSHRTNYGYTF. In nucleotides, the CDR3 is TGTGCCATCAGTGAGTCGTCCCACAGGACTAACTATGGCTACACCTTC.

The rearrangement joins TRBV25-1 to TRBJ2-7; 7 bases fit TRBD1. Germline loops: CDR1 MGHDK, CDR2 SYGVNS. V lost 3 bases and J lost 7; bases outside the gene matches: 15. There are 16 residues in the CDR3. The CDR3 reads CASSDSRGPRPWEQYF. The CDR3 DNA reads TGTGCCAGCAGTGATTCAAGGGGGCCTAGGCCGTGGGAGCAGTACTTC.

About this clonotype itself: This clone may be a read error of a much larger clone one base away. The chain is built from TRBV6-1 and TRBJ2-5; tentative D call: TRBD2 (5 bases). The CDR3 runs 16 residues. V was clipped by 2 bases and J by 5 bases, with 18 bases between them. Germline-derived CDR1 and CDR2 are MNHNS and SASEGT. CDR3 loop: CASSELVGESGETQYF. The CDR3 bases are TGTGCCAGCAGTGAACTAGTGGGAGAATCGGGGGAGACCCAGTACTTC.

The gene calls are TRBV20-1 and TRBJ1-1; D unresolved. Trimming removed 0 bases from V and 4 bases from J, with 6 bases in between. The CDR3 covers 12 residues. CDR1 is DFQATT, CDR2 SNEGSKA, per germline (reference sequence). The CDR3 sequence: CSARDLGTEAFF. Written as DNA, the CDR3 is TGCAGTGCTAGAGATCTTGGCACTGAAGCTTTCTTT.

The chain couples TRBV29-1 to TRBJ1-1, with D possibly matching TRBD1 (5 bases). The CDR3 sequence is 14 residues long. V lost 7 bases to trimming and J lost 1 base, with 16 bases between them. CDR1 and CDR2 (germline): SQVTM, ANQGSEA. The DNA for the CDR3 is TGCAGCGGGGGCTTGGGGAGCTCGAACACTGAAGCTTTCTTT. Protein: CSGGLGSSNTEAFF.

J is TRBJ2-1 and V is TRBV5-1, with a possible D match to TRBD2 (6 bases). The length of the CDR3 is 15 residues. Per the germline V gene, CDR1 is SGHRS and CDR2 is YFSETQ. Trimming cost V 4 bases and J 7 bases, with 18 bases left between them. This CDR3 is CASSRMGPGGNEQFF. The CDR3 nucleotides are TGCGCCAGCAGCCGGATGGGCCCCGGAGGGAATGAGCAGTTCTTC.

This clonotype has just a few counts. Here the CDR3 reads CASSSPWRELFF. The CDR3, as DNA: TGTGCCAGCAGTTCTCCGTGGCGGGAGCTGTTTTTT. The chain links TRBV7-2 to TRBJ2-2; D call uncertain. Trimming removed 6 bases at V and 9 bases at J, with 11 bases between. The CDR3 extends over 12 amino acids. Germline CDR1 is SGHTA and CDR2 is FQGNSA. The full variable domain, rest sourced from reference TRBV7-2 and TRBJ2-2, is GAGVSQSPSNKVTEKGKDVELRCDPISGHTALYWYRQSLGQGLEFLIYFQGNSAPDKSGLPSDRFSAERTGGSVSTLTIQRTQQEDSAVYLCASSSPWRELFFGEGSRLTVL.

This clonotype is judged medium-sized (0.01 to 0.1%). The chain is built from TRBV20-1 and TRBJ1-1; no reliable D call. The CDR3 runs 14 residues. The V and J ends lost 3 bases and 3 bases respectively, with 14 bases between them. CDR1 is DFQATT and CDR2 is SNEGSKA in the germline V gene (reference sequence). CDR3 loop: CSASSDGPHTEAFF. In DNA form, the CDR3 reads TGCAGTGCTAGCTCGGACGGACCTCACACTGAAGCTTTCTTT.

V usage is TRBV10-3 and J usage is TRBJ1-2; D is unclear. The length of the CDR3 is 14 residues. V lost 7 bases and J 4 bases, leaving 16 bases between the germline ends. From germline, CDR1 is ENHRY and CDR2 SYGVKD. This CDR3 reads CAIKPAGSIYGYTF. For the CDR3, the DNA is TGTGCCATCAAGCCGGCAGGTTCTATCTATGGCTACACCTTC.

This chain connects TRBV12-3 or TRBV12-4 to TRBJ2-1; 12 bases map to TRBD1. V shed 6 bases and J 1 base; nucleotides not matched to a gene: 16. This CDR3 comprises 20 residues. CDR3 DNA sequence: TGTGCCAGCAGCTCGGGGGGGGGGACAGGGGGCGGTAGTTCCTACAATGAGCAGTTCTTC. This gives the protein CASSSGGGTGGGSSYNEQFF.

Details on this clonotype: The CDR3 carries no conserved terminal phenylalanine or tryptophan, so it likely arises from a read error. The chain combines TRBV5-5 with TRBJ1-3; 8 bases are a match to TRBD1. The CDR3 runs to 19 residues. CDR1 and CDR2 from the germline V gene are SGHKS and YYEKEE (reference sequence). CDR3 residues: CASSWEKLDRAGSENTIYV. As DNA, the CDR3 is TGTGCCAGCAGCTGGGAAAAACTGGACAGGGCGGGCTCTGAAAACACCATATATGTT.

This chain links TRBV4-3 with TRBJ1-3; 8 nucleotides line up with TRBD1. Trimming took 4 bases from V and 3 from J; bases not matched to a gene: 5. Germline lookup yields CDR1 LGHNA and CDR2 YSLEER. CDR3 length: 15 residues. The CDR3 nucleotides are TGCGCCAGCAGCCGGACAGGGACCCGTGGAAACACCATATATTTT. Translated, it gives CASSRTGTRGNTIYF.

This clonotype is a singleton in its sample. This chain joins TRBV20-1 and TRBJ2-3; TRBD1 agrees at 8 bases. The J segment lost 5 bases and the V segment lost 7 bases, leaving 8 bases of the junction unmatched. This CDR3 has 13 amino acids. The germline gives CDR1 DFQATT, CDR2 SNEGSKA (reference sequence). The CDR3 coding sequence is TGCAGTGTGCACACAGGGGGATTAGATACGCAGTATTTT. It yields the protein CSVHTGGLDTQYF.

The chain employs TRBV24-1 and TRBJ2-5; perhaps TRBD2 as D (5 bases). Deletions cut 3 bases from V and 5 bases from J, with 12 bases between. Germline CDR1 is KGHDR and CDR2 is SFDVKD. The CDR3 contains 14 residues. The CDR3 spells CATSDLAGGETQYF. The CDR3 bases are TGTGCCACCAGTGATCTTGCAGGCGGGGAGACCCAGTACTTC.

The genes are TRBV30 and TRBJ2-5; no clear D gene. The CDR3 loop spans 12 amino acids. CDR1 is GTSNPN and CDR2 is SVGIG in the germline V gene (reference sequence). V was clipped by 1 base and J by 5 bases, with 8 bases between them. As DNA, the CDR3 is TGTGCCTGGAGTGGTCCGGCGGAGACCCAGTACTTC. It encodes CAWSGPAETQYF.

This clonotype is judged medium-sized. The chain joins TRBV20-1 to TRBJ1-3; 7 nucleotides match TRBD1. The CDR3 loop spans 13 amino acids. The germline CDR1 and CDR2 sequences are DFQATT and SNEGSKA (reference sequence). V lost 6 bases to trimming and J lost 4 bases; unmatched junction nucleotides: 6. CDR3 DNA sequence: TGCAGTGCCAACAGGGGAATAGGAAACACCATATATTTT. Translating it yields CSANRGIGNTIYF.

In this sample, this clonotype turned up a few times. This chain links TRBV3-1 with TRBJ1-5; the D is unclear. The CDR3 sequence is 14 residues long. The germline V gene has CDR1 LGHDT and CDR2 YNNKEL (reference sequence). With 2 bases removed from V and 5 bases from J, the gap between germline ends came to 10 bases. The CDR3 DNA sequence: TGTGCCAGCAGCCAAATGGCAGGCCATCAGCCCCAGCATTTT. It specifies CASSQMAGHQPQHF. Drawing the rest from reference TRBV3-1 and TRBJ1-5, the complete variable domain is DTAVSQTPKYLVTQMGNDKSIKCEQNLGHDTMYWYKQDSKKFLKIMFSYNNKELIINETVPNRFSPKSPDKAHLNLHINSLELGDSAVYFCASSQMAGHQPQHFGDGTRLSIL.